One and the same sample provided the 5 T cell receptor beta chains below, sequenced in a study of blood T cell repertoires in COVID-19. Measured with immunoSEQ multiplex PCR; TCRdb has only the in-frame clones, and not every one. The sample carries 84,000 or so clones, 65% to 80% recorded once. The sample consisted of peripheral blood. These receptors came from a man between 65 and 85 years old with acute or convalescent COVID-19.

The CDR3 is CASQGTGNTIYF. The CDR3 DNA reads as TGTGCCAGCCAGGGAACGGGAAACACCATATATTTT. The V gene is TRBV6-6, the J gene TRBJ1-3; tentative D call: TRBD1 (5 bases). The germline V and J ends were trimmed by 8 bases and 4 bases, with 9 bases remaining between them. Germline V gene data show CDR1 as MNHNY and CDR2 as SVGAGI (reference sequence). The CDR3 is 12 amino acids.

This clone was seen only a few times. The chain uses TRBV2 and TRBJ2-3; 11 positions agree with TRBD1. In germline, CDR1 is SNHLY, CDR2 FYNNEI. The V segment lost 5 bases and the J segment 4 bases; nucleotides outside the gene matches: 2. The CDR3 is made up of 14 amino acids. The CDR3 DNA reads as TGTGCCAGCAGTAGGGACAGGGGGGCAGATACGCAGTATTTT. Its protein is CASSRDRGADTQYF.

This chain connects TRBV30 to TRBJ1-5; no reliable D call. Germline CDR1 is GTSNPN and CDR2 is SVGIG (reference sequence). V lost 3 bases and J lost 2, with 8 bases in between. The CDR3 loop spans 13 amino acids. Written as DNA, the CDR3 is TGTGCCTGGAGCCTCCGGGGCAATCAGCCCCAGCATTTT. Translation gives CAWSLRGNQPQHF.

The J gene is TRBJ1-2, the V gene TRBV3-1 (or the pseudogene TRBV3-2), with D possibly matching TRBD1 (6 bases). Trimming shortened V by 4 bases and J by 3 bases, and 12 bases separated the two germline ends. The CDR3 sequence is 14 residues long. CDR1 LGHDT and CDR2 YNNKEL come from the germline V gene (reference sequence). The CDR3 spells CASSPRTAHYGYTF. Written as DNA, the CDR3 is TGTGCCAGCAGCCCCCGGACAGCGCACTATGGCTACACCTTC.

To note about this clone: Different DNA sequences within this sample yield the same CDR3. The chain carries TRBV15 and TRBJ2-3, with 9 bases lining up with TRBD1. The V gene end was trimmed by 1 base and the J gene end by 2 bases; junction bases not matched to a gene: 1. This CDR3 region has 15 residues. Germline V gene lookup returns CDR1 LNHNV and CDR2 YYDKDF (reference sequence). DNA for the CDR3: TGTGCCACCAGCAGAGGGGACAGGGCCACAGATACGCAGTATTTT. Translated, it gives CATSRGDRATDTQYF.